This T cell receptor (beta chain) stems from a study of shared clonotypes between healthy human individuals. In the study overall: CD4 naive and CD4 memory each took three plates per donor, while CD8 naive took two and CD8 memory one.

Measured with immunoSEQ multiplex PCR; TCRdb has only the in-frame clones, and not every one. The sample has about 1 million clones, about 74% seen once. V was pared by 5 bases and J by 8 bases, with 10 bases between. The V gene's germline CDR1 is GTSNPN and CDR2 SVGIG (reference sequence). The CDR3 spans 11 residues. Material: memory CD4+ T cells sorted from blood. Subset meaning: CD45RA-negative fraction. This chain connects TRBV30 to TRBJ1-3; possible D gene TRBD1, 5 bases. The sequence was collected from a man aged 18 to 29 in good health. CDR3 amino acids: CAWRGEHTIYF. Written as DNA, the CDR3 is TGTGCCTGGCGGGGGGAGCACACCATATATTTT.